This TCR beta chain is drawn from a study of T-cell reconstitution after alpha-beta-depleted transplantation in children. Unique molecular identifiers tagged the TCRbeta library. One entry per CDR3 protein, called by TCRdb with MiXCR from the PCR reads. The sample holds 190,000 or so distinct CDR3 sequences, around 6.8% seen once. At least ten counts were recorded for this clonotype. This CDR3 contains 14 residues. V dropped 5 bases and J dropped 5; count of bases not matched to a gene: 9. CDR1 is PRHDT and CDR2 is FYEKMQ in the germline V gene (reference sequence). V and J are TRBV13 and TRBJ2-7, with 7 positions matching TRBD1. The source material was PBMCs from the stem cell graft donor, sampled from the stem cell graft. This clonotype originated in a human donor who donated a stem cell graft to a child with Wiskott-Aldrich syndrome. The CDR3 coding sequence is TGTGCCAGCAGCAACCACAGGGGAGTCGACGAGCAGTACTTC. Protein: CASSNHRGVDEQYF.